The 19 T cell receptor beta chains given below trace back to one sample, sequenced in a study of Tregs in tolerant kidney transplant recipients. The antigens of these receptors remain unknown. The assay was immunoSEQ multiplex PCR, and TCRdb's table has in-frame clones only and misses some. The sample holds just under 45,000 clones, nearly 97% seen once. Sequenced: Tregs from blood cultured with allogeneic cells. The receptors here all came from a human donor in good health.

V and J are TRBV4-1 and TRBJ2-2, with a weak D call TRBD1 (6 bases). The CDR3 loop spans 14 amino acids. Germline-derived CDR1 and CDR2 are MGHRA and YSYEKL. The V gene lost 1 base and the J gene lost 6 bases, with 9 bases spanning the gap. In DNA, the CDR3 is TGCGCCAGCAGCCAAGTACAGGGTGCCGGGGAGCTGTTTTTT. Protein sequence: CASSQVQGAGELFF.

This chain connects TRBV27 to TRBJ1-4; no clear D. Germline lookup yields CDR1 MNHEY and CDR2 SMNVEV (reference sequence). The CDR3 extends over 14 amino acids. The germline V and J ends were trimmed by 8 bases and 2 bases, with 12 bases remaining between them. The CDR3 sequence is CASHRTGTNEKLFF. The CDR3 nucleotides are TGTGCCAGCCATCGAACCGGGACTAATGAAAAACTGTTTTTT.

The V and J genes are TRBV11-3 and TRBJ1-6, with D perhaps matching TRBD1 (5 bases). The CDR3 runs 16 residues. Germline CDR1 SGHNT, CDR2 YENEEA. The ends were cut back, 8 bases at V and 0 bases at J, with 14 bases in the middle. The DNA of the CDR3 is TGTGCCAGCCGCCGAATCGACAGCTCCTATAATTCACCCCTCCACTTT. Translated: CASRRIDSSYNSPLHF. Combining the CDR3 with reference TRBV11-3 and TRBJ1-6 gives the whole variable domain EAGVVQSPRYKIIEKKQPVAFWCNPISGHNTLYWYLQNLGQGPELLIRYENEEAVDDSQLPKDRFSAERLKGVDSTLKIQPAELGDSAVYLCASRRIDSSYNSPLHFGNGTRLTVT.

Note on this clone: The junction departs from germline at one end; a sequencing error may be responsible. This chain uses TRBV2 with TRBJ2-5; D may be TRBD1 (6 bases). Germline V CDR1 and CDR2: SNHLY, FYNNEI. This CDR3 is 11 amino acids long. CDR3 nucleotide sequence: TGTGCCAGCAGTGAAGACAGGGTGGAAAACTTC. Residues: CASSEDRVENF.

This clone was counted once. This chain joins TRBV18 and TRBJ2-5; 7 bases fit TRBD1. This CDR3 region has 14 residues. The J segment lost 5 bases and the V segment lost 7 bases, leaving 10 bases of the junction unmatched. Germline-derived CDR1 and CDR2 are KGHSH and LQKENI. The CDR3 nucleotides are TGTGCCAGCTTATCCGGGACAGTCGGTGAGACCCAGTACTTC. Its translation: CASLSGTVGETQYF.

CDR3 residues: CASSRGWAGEETQYF. Written as DNA, the CDR3 is TGCGCCAGCAGCCGCGGGTGGGCGGGAGAAGAGACCCAGTACTTC. The J gene is TRBJ2-5, the V gene TRBV5-1, with TRBD2 matching over 7 bases. This CDR3 is built from 15 residues. Germline assignment: CDR1 SGHRS and CDR2 YFSETQ. Trimming took 4 bases from V and 3 from J; bases not matched to a gene: 9.

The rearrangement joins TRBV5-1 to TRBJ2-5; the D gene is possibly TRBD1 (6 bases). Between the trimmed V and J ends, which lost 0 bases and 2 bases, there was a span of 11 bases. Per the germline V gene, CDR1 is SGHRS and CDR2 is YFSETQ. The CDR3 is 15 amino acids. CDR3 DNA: TGCGCCAGCAGCTTGGCAGGGACAAATCAAGAGACCCAGTACTTC. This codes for CASSLAGTNQETQYF.

CDR3 protein: CASSLMSRGNTEAFF. Here the CDR3 DNA reads TGTGCCAGCAGCTTGATGAGCAGGGGGAACACTGAAGCTTTCTTT. The chain employs TRBV5-8 and TRBJ1-1, with D possibly being TRBD1 (6 bases). Germline CDR1 SGHTS, CDR2 YDEGEE. This CDR3 has 15 residues. V lost 1 base and J lost 1, with 11 bases in between.

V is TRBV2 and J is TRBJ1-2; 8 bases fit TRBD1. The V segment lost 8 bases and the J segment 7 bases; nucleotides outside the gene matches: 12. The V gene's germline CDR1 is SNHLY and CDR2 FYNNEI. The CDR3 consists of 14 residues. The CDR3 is CASLPGQALGGYTF. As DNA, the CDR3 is TGTGCCAGCCTTCCGGGACAGGCTCTTGGTGGCTACACCTTC. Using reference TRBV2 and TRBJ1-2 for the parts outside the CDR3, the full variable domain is EPEVTQTPSHQVTQMGQEVILRCVPISNHLYFYWYRQILGQKVEFLVSFYNNEISEKSEIFDDQFSVERPDGSNFTLKIRSTKLEDSAMYFCASLPGQALGGYTFGSGTRLTVV.

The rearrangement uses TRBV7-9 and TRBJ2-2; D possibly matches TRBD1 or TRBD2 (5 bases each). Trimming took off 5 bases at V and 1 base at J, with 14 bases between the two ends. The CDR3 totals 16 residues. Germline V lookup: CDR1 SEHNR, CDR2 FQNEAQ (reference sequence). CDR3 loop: CASSPGTTRNTGELFF. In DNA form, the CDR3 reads TGTGCCAGCAGCCCAGGGACGACAAGGAACACCGGGGAGCTGTTTTTT.

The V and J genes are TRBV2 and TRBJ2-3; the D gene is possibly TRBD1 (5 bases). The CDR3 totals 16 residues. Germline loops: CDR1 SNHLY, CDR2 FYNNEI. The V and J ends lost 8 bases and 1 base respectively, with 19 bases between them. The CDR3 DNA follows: TGTGCCAGCCTTATCCCGCAGGGTCTGGGCACAGATACGCAGTATTTT. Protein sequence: CASLIPQGLGTDTQYF.

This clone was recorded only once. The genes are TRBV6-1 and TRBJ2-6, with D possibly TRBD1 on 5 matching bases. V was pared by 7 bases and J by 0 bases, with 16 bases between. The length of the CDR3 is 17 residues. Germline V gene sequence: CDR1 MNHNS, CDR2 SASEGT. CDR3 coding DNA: TGTGCCAGCACTGACAGAGTGTTTAGCTCTGGGGCCAACGTCCTGACTTTC. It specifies CASTDRVFSSGANVLTF.

The CDR3 protein is CASSITSSGANVLTF. In DNA form, the CDR3 reads TGTGCCAGCAGCATCACGAGCTCTGGGGCCAACGTCCTGACTTTC. V and J are TRBV11-3 and TRBJ2-6; D is unresolved. In germline, CDR1 is SGHNT, CDR2 YENEEA. Trimming stripped 5 bases from V and 0 bases from J, with 8 bases between. The CDR3 consists of 15 residues.

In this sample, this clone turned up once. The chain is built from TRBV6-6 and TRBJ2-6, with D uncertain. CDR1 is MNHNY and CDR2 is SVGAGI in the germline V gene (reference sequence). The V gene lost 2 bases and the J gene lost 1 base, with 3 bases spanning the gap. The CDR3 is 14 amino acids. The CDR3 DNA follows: TGTGCCAGCAGTTACCCGTCTGGGGCCAACGTCCTGACTTTC. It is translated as CASSYPSGANVLTF.

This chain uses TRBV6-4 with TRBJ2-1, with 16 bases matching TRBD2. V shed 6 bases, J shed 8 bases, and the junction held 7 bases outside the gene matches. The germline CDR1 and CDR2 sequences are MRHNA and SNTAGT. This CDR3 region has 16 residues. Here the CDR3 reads CASSPGLAGGPDEQFF. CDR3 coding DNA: TGTGCCAGCAGCCCGGGACTAGCGGGGGGGCCTGATGAGCAGTTCTTC.

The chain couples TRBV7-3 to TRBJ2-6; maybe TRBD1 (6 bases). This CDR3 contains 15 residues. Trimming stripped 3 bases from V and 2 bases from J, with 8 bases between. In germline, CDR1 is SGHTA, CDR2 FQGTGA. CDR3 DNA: TGTGCCAGCAGCTTTACAGGGCCTGGGGCCAACGTCCTGACTTTC. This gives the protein CASSFTGPGANVLTF.

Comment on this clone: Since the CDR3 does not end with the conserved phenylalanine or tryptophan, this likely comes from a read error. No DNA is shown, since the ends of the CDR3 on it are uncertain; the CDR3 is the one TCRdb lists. This CDR3 is CASSLFRIR. This chain uses TRBV7-2 with TRBJ2-3. CDR1 is SGHTA and CDR2 is FQGNSA in the germline V gene. The CDR3 is 9 residues long, ends included.

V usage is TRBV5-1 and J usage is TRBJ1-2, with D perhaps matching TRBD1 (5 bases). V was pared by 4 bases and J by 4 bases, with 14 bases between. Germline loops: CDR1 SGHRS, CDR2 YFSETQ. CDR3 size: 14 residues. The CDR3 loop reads CASSMGDYGYGYTF. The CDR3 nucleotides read TGCGCCAGCAGCATGGGGGACTACGGCTATGGCTACACCTTC.

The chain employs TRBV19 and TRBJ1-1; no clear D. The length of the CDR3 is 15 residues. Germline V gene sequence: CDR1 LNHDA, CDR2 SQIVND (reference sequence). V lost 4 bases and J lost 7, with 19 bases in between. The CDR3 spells CASSKSLSGVFEAFF. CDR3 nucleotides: TGTGCCAGTAGTAAGTCTTTAAGCGGGGTTTTTGAAGCTTTCTTT.